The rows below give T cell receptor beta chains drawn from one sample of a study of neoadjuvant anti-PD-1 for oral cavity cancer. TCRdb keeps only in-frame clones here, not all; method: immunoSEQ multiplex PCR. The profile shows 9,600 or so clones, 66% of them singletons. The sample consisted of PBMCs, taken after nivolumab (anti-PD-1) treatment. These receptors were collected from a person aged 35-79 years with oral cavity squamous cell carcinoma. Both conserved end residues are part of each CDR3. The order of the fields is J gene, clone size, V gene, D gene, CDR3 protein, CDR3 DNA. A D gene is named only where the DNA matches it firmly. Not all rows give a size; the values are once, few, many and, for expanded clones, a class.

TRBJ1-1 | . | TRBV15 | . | CATSERRGYRDRNTEAFF | TGTGCCACCAGCGAGAGGAGGGGGTACAGGGATAGGAACACTGAAGCTTTCTTT
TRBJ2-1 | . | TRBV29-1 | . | CSGVPWQGGNEQFF | TGCAGCGGTGTACCGTGGCAGGGGGGGAATGAGCAGTTCTTC
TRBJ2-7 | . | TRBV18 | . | CASSALDRYEQYF | TGTGCCAGCTCAGCTCTAGACAGATACGAGCAGTACTTC
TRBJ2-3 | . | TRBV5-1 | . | CASRHMTGSSTDTQYF | TGCGCCAGCAGGCATATGACAGGTTCTAGCACAGATACGCAGTATTTT
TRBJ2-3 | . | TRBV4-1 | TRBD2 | CASSQGDWGAGGDTQYF | TGCGCCAGCAGCCAAGGGGATTGGGGAGCGGGAGGAGATACGCAGTATTTT
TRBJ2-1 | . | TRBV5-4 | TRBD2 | CASSSRLAGREQFF | TGTGCCAGCAGCTCTCGACTAGCGGGGAGGGAGCAGTTCTTC
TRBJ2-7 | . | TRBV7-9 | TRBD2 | CASSPGTSGRSSYEQYF | TGTGCCAGCAGCCCAGGGACTAGCGGGAGGAGCTCCTACGAGCAGTACTTC
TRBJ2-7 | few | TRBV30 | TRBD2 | CAWSPLAGAHYEQYF | TGTGCCTGGAGCCCCTTAGCGGGAGCGCACTACGAGCAGTACTTC
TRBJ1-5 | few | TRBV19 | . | CASSILRQPQHF | TGTGCCAGTAGTATTCTACGGCAGCCCCAGCATTTT
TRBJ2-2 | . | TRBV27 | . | CASSNKQQGRIKETGELFF | TGTGCCAGCAGCAATAAACAACAGGGAAGGATCAAGGAAACCGGGGAGCTGTTTTTT
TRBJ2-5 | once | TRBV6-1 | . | CASREEVRETQYF | TGTGCCAGCAGGGAGGAGGTCCGAGAGACCCAGTACTTC
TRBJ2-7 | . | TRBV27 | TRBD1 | CASSYRGPDEQYF | TGTGCCAGCAGTTACAGGGGGCCGGACGAGCAGTACTTC
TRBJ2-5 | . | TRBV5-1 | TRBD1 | CASSLGTGDETQYF | TGCGCCAGCAGCTTGGGGACAGGGGATGAGACCCAGTACTTC
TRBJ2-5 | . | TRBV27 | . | CASSPRIGETQYF | TGTGCCAGCAGTCCCAGAATAGGAGAGACCCAGTACTTC
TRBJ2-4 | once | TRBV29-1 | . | CSVVEGIQYF | TGCAGCGTTGTGGAGGGCATTCAGTACTTC
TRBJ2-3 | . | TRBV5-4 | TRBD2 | CASSTGTSGRRVDTQYF | TGTGCCAGCAGCACCGGGACTAGCGGGAGAAGGGTAGATACGCAGTATTTT
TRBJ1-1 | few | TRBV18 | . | CASSPGTPITEAFF | TGTGCCAGCTCTCCTGGGACACCCATCACTGAAGCTTTCTTT
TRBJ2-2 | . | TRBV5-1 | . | CASSFRSGTGELFF | TGCGCCAGCAGCTTCAGGAGCGGCACCGGGGAGCTGTTTTTT
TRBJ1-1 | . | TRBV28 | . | CASKGWGNTEAFF | TGTGCCAGCAAGGGTTGGGGGAACACTGAAGCTTTCTTT
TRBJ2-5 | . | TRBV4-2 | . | CASSLDGTSPQETQYF | TGTGCCAGCAGCCTCGACGGGACTTCACCCCAAGAGACCCAGTACTTC
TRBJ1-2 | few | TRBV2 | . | CASRAAGQSYGYTF | TGTGCCAGCAGGGCGGCAGGGCAGAGCTATGGCTACACCTTC
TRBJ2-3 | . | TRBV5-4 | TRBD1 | CASSPGDRQTDTQYF | TGTGCCAGCAGCCCCGGGGACAGACAGACAGATACGCAGTATTTT
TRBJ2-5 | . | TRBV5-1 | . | CASSLVPDRPETQYF | TGCGCCAGCAGCTTGGTGCCGGACAGACCAGAGACCCAGTACTTC
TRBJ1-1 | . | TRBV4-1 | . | CASSSPLGAHTEAFF | TGCGCCAGCAGCTCCCCATTGGGGGCCCACACTGAAGCTTTCTTT
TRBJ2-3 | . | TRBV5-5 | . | CASSFKRAESLGTQYF | TGTGCCAGCAGCTTTAAGCGGGCGGAGTCATTGGGTACGCAGTATTTT
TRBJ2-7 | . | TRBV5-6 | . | CASSFGPLGQPSYEQYF | TGTGCCAGCAGCTTCGGTCCCCTTGGACAGCCCTCCTACGAGCAGTACTTC
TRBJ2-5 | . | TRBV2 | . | CASRPDQSLETQYF | TGTGCCAGCAGACCCGACCAGAGCCTAGAGACCCAGTACTTC
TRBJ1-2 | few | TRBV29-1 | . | CSVGYFGIEGYTF | TGCAGCGTAGGTTATTTTGGGATCGAGGGCTACACCTTC
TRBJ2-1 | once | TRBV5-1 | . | CASSLEQSGQRQFF | TGCGCCAGCAGCCTAGAACAGTCAGGGCAACGGCAGTTCTTC
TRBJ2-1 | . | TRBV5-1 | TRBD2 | CASSLVVAGYNEQFF | TGCGCCAGCAGCTTGGTGGTAGCGGGGTACAATGAGCAGTTCTTC
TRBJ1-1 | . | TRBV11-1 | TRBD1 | CASSLGQGAKTEAFF | TGTGCCAGCAGCTTAGGACAGGGGGCGAAGACTGAAGCTTTCTTT